One and the same sample provided the 20 T cell receptor beta chains below, sequenced in a study of blood T cell repertoires in COVID-19. The repertoire was sequenced with immunoSEQ multiplex PCR; TCRdb's copy has only in-frame clones and lacks some. The repertoire has 250,000 to 300,000 clones, around nine tenths of them found once; the top ten carry 11%. The sequenced material came from peripheral blood. The receptor set was obtained from a woman aged 25 to 39 with COVID-19, enrolled during active disease.

This clone turned up a few times. V and J are TRBV5-1 and TRBJ2-2; 11 nucleotides agree with TRBD2. J lost 4 bases, V lost 4 bases, and 6 bases had no gene match. The V gene's germline CDR1 is SGHRS and CDR2 YFSETQ. The CDR3 length is 16 residues. CDR3 residues: CASSDTSGRLTGELFF. The CDR3 DNA sequence: TGCGCCAGCAGCGACACTAGCGGGAGACTCACCGGGGAGCTGTTTTTT.

The chain employs TRBV6-5 and TRBJ2-1, with TRBD2 matching 7 bases. J gave up 5 bases and V 3 bases, and 7 bases lay outside the gene matches. Germline V gene data show CDR1 as MNHEY and CDR2 as SVGAGI. This CDR3 spans 15 amino acids. The CDR3 region has the DNA TGTGCCAGCAGTTATACGGGAGGAATGAACAATGAGCAGTTCTTC. Translated: CASSYTGGMNNEQFF.

V is TRBV28 and J is TRBJ1-1; D is unresolved. CDR1 and CDR2 from the germline V gene are MDHEN and SYDVKM. The CDR3 contains 13 residues. V dropped 1 base and J dropped 11 bases, with 14 bases sitting between them. CDR3 protein: CASSLSGNLGAFF. CDR3 in DNA: TGTGCCAGCAGTTTATCGGGGAACTTGGGGGCTTTCTTT.

This clone was counted once. The chain combines TRBV28 with TRBJ2-3, with 8 bases matching TRBD2. Germline trimming cut 6 bases from V and 6 bases from J; bases unmatched to any gene: 14. This CDR3 has 16 residues. Germline V lookup: CDR1 MDHEN, CDR2 SYDVKM. The CDR3 sequence is CASSQPGGGHRDTQYF. CDR3 nucleotide sequence: TGTGCCAGCAGCCAACCGGGAGGGGGGCATCGTGATACGCAGTATTTT.

This chain joins TRBV24-1 and TRBJ1-1; D gene unclear. V lost 5 bases and J lost 1, with 4 bases in between. Germline V CDR1 and CDR2: KGHDR, SFDVKD. This CDR3 region has 12 residues. The chain's CDR3 is CATSAGNTEAFF. In DNA form, the CDR3 reads TGTGCCACCAGTGCCGGGAACACTGAAGCTTTCTTT.

V gene TRBV12-3 or TRBV12-4 combines with J gene TRBJ2-7, with 7 bases aligning to TRBD1. The CDR3 is 13 amino acids. With 5 bases clipped from V and 6 bases from J, the junction kept 7 bases outside the gene matches. The CDR3 nucleotides read TGTGCCAGCAGTAAGGACAGGATTGGCGAGCAGTACTTC. It is translated as CASSKDRIGEQYF.

V and J are TRBV11-2 and TRBJ2-7; 10 bases are a match to TRBD1. V lost 5 bases and J lost 2; bases outside the gene matches: 12. CDR1 and CDR2 from the germline V gene are SGHAT and FQNNGV. The CDR3 is made up of 17 amino acids. The CDR3 nucleotides read TGTGCCAGCAGCCGGGGGACAGGGGTTAGCGGTACCTACGAGCAGTACTTC. This translates into CASSRGTGVSGTYEQYF.

The chain joins TRBV27 to TRBJ2-7; no clear D gene. The CDR3 extends over 15 amino acids. V was shortened by 3 bases and J by 2 bases, with 14 bases between the two germline ends. Germline V CDR1 and CDR2: MNHEY, SMNVEV (reference sequence). CDR3 loop: CASSFYRLGTYEQYF. The CDR3 nucleotides read TGTGCCAGCAGTTTCTATCGCTTGGGCACCTACGAGCAGTACTTC.

The chain uses TRBV5-1 and TRBJ1-1; D gene unclear. The germline V gene encodes CDR1 SGHRS and CDR2 YFSETQ. V was cut by 7 bases and J by 9 bases, with 19 bases left in between. The CDR3 totals 13 residues. The CDR3: CASSEALLTQAFF. The CDR3, as DNA: TGCGCCAGCTCGGAGGCTCTTCTCACGCAAGCTTTCTTT.

The genes are TRBV11-1 and TRBJ1-2; 8 bases are shared with TRBD1. After removal of 3 bases from V and 5 bases from J, the junction contained 8 bases not matched to a gene. The CDR3 covers 15 residues. Germline V lookup: CDR1 SGHAT, CDR2 FQDESV (reference sequence). This chain's CDR3 is CASSLGQAAGYGYTF. CDR3 sequence (DNA): TGTGCCAGCAGCTTGGGACAGGCGGCGGGGTATGGCTACACCTTC.

V usage is TRBV4-1 and J usage is TRBJ2-7; tentative D call: TRBD2 (6 bases). CDR1 and CDR2 (germline): MGHRA, YSYEKL. This CDR3 comprises 18 residues. Deletions cut 4 bases from V and 3 bases from J, with 25 bases between. The CDR3 nucleotides read TGCGCCAGCAGCCCCCTTATTACATTGCGCCCGGGGGACTACGAGCAGTACTTC. This codes for CASSPLITLRPGDYEQYF.

This chain links TRBV5-1 with TRBJ2-2, with TRBD2 as a possible D gene (6 bases). V was trimmed by 3 bases and J by 5 bases, leaving 11 bases between them. The CDR3 has 14 amino acids. The germline V gene has CDR1 SGHRS and CDR2 YFSETQ. The DNA of the CDR3 is TGCGCCAGCAGCTGGGGGACTGCAACCGGGGAGCTGTTTTTT. Protein product: CASSWGTATGELFF.

This clone was detected only once. V is TRBV29-1 and J is TRBJ2-1, with 8 positions matching TRBD1. Germline CDR1 SQVTM, CDR2 ANQGSEA. V shed 2 bases, J shed 2 bases, and the junction held 8 bases outside the gene matches. This CDR3 contains 16 residues. The CDR3: CSVESPGGNTYNEQFF. The CDR3 DNA reads as TGCAGCGTTGAATCCCCAGGGGGCAATACCTACAATGAGCAGTTCTTC.

This chain's CDR3 is CASSLGRGMGTEAFF. The CDR3 nucleotides are TGTGCCAGCAGCTTGGGCAGGGGTATGGGGACTGAAGCTTTCTTT. The V gene is TRBV5-4, the J gene TRBJ1-1, with D possibly TRBD1 on 6 matching bases. Trimming pared 0 bases from V and 5 bases from J, leaving 14 bases between. Germline-derived CDR1 and CDR2 are SGHNT and YYREEE (reference sequence). The CDR3 consists of 15 residues.

The chain combines TRBV6-5 with TRBJ1-1; D gene uncertain. The germline CDR1 and CDR2 sequences are MNHEY and SVGAGI. This CDR3 spans 14 amino acids. V was shortened by 6 bases and J by 5 bases, with 16 bases between the two germline ends. The CDR3 spells CASSRTRGGTEAFF. The CDR3 DNA is TGTGCCAGCAGCCGGACCAGAGGAGGAACTGAAGCTTTCTTT.

The V and J genes are TRBV19 and TRBJ2-2, with 8 positions matching TRBD2. Per the germline V gene, CDR1 is LNHDA and CDR2 is SQIVND (reference sequence). With V trimmed by 11 bases and J by 2 bases, 10 bases remained unmatched. The CDR3 totals 15 residues. DNA for the CDR3: TGTGCCTCTACCGGGGGGGGCCCTAACACCGGGGAGCTGTTTTTT. Its translation is CASTGGGPNTGELFF.

The J gene is TRBJ2-1, the V gene TRBV28; 7 nucleotides align to TRBD1. V was pared by 5 bases and J by 1 base, with 2 bases of the junction left unmatched. Per germline, CDR1 MDHEN and CDR2 SYDVKM. This CDR3 spans 14 amino acids. CDR3 nucleotide sequence: TGTGCCAGCAGTATACAGGGGTCCTACAATGAGCAGTTCTTC. Translated, it gives CASSIQGSYNEQFF.

This clone came up a few times. The rearrangement joins TRBV11-1 to TRBJ2-7, with 9 bases fitting TRBD1. The germline V gene has CDR1 SGHAT and CDR2 FQDESV (reference sequence). Unmatched junction bases numbered 14, after V lost 5 bases and J lost 6 bases. This CDR3 is built from 16 residues. CDR3 loop: CASSPTTGGVRVEQYF. The CDR3 DNA follows: TGTGCCAGCAGCCCGACGACAGGGGGAGTTCGCGTCGAGCAGTACTTC.

The gene calls are TRBV7-6 and TRBJ1-5; D is unclear. Trimming removed 5 bases from V and 3 bases from J, with 20 bases in between. This CDR3 region has 17 residues. Germline V lookup: CDR1 SGHVS, CDR2 FNYEAQ. In nucleotides, the CDR3 is TGTGCCAGCAGCCCGAGGGAGGCAGCCGTCGTCAATCAGCCCCAGCATTTT. This codes for CASSPREAAVVNQPQHF.

This chain connects TRBV7-2 to TRBJ1-1; TRBD1 might be the D (5 bases). The CDR3 has 17 residues. Germline CDR1 reads SGHTA; CDR2 reads FQGNSA. Trimming removed 5 bases at V and 1 base at J, with 20 bases between. CDR3 DNA: TGTGCCAGCAGCCCCTCCCGGCAGGGAATAAGGAACACTGAAGCTTTCTTT. Translation: CASSPSRQGIRNTEAFF. The full variable domain, completed using reference TRBV7-2 and TRBJ1-1, is GAGVSQSPSNKVTEKGKDVELRCDPISGHTALYWYRQSLGQGLEFLIYFQGNSAPDKSGLPSDRFSAERTGGSVSTLTIQRTQQEDSAVYLCASSPSRQGIRNTEAFFGQGTRLTVV.